This passage covers 25 T cell receptor beta chains from one sample sequenced in a study of technical replicates of blood from several donors. Profiled with immunoSEQ multiplex PCR; TCRdb holds only in-frame clones, not every one. The table records some 87,000 clones, 85% to 95% of them present only once. The specimen was T cells isolated from PBMCs. The receptors originated from a human donor in good health.

The V and J genes are TRBV2 and TRBJ1-4; 7 nucleotides line up with TRBD1. The CDR3 has 14 amino acids. V dropped 3 bases and J dropped 7; count of bases not matched to a gene: 5. Germline loops: CDR1 SNHLY, CDR2 FYNNEI. For the CDR3, the DNA is TGTGCCAGCAGTGAGGGACAGTACCCTGAAAAACTGTTTTTT. Protein: CASSEGQYPEKLFF.

J is TRBJ2-3 and V is TRBV4-3; 9 bases fit TRBD2. V was clipped by 0 bases and J by 2 bases; unmatched bases: 6. CDR1 LGHNA and CDR2 YSLEER come from the germline V gene. CDR3 length: 17 residues. CDR3 coding DNA: TGCGCCAGCAGCCAAGATTTGCGGGAGGGCTTCACAGATACGCAGTATTTT. This translates into CASSQDLREGFTDTQYF.

J is TRBJ2-7 and V is TRBV29-1; D remains ambiguous. Germline CDR1 and CDR2: SQVTM and ANQGSEA. Between the trimmed V and J ends, which lost 0 bases and 0 bases, there was a span of 15 bases. The CDR3 covers 16 residues. For the CDR3, the DNA is TGCAGCGTTGAAGATCTTCGCGGCCTGAGCTCCTACGAGCAGTACTTC. Translating it yields CSVEDLRGLSSYEQYF.

The chain couples TRBV29-1 to TRBJ2-7; 7 nucleotides align to TRBD2. With V trimmed by 3 bases and J by 3 bases, 11 bases remained unmatched. Per germline, CDR1 SQVTM and CDR2 ANQGSEA. The CDR3 extends over 15 amino acids. In DNA, the CDR3 is TGCAGCGTTGATCTAGCGGAGAGAGGGCGCTACGAGCAGTACTTC. This sequence encodes CSVDLAERGRYEQYF.

This clone was detected only a few times. V usage is TRBV10-3 and J usage is TRBJ2-7; 8 bases fit TRBD2. The CDR3 sequence is 14 residues long. V trimming: 3 bases; J trimming: 4 bases; junction bases outside the gene matches: 5. The germline V gene has CDR1 ENHRY and CDR2 SYGVKD. The CDR3 DNA reads TGTGCCATCAGTGAAGGCGGGAGGATATACGAGCAGTACTTC. Amino acid sequence: CAISEGGRIYEQYF.

The rearrangement uses TRBV9 and TRBJ2-1; TRBD2 matches at 8 bases. V trimming: 0 bases; J trimming: 6 bases; junction bases outside the gene matches: 5. Germline values: CDR1 SGDLS, CDR2 YYNGEE. CDR3 length: 15 amino acids. DNA of the CDR3: TGTGCCAGCAGCGTAGGGACTAGCTGGTTCAATGAGCAGTTCTTC. It specifies CASSVGTSWFNEQFF. Full variable domain (rest looked up from reference TRBV9 and TRBJ2-1): DSGVTQTPKHLITATGQRVTLRCSPRSGDLSVYWYQQSLDQGLQFLIQYYNGEERAKGNILERFSAQQFPDLHSELNLSSLELGDSALYFCASSVGTSWFNEQFFGPGTRLTVL.

V gene TRBV30 combines with J gene TRBJ1-1; 7 bases line up with TRBD1. With 3 bases clipped from V and 11 bases from J, the junction kept 6 bases outside the gene matches. This CDR3 has 11 residues. Germline CDR1 and CDR2: GTSNPN and SVGIG (reference sequence). This chain's CDR3 is CAWSPTGYAFF. CDR3 sequence (DNA): TGTGCCTGGAGCCCGACAGGGTACGCTTTCTTT.

CDR3 in amino acids: CASSIFGGQAFF. The CDR3 DNA reads TGTGCCAGTAGTATCTTCGGGGGGCAAGCTTTCTTT. The chain combines TRBV19 with TRBJ1-1; a weak D match, TRBD1 (6 bases). This CDR3 has 12 amino acids. With 3 bases removed from V and 9 bases from J, the gap between germline ends came to 11 bases. CDR1 and CDR2 (germline): LNHDA, SQIVND (reference sequence).

The rearrangement joins TRBV2 to TRBJ1-5, with TRBD1 as a possible D gene (6 bases). The CDR3 has 13 amino acids. Trimming removed 6 bases from V and 4 bases from J, with 10 bases in between. The germline V gene encodes CDR1 SNHLY and CDR2 FYNNEI. The CDR3 DNA reads as TGTGCCAGCAGCTACAGGGTAAATCAGCCCCAGCATTTT. Translation: CASSYRVNQPQHF.

V gene TRBV25-1 combines with J gene TRBJ2-1, with TRBD1 matching 9 bases. The CDR3 consists of 15 residues. Germline assignment: CDR1 MGHDK and CDR2 SYGVNS. Unmatched junction bases numbered 8, after V lost 4 bases and J lost 7 bases. CDR3 sequence reads: CASSVPGQGGNEQFF. In DNA form, the CDR3 reads TGTGCCAGCAGTGTACCGGGACAGGGTGGAAATGAGCAGTTCTTC.

This clone was seen just once. The chain carries TRBV10-3 and TRBJ2-7; 11 nucleotides match TRBD1. Germline CDR1 and CDR2: ENHRY and SYGVKD. J gave up 4 bases and V 10 bases, and 3 bases lay outside the gene matches. The CDR3 has 12 residues. CDR3 amino acids: CATRDRGYEQYF. CDR3 in DNA: TGTGCCACCCGGGACAGGGGGTACGAGCAGTACTTC.

DNA of the CDR3: TGTGCCAGCAGCCTCTCGATGGCTACAGATACGCAGTATTTT. Its translation: CASSLSMATDTQYF. V gene TRBV4-2 combines with J gene TRBJ2-3; D is ambiguous. The CDR3 runs to 14 residues. The germline V gene has CDR1 LGHNA and CDR2 YNFKEQ. Trimming removed 4 bases from V and 3 bases from J, with 11 bases in between.

J is TRBJ2-1 and V is TRBV7-2; 9 bases are shared with TRBD2. This CDR3 region has 16 residues. Germline assignment: CDR1 SGHTA and CDR2 FQGNSA. The J segment lost 6 bases and the V segment lost 5 bases, leaving 11 bases of the junction unmatched. The CDR3 reads CASSGGRASSSNEQFF. The CDR3 bases are TGTGCCAGCAGCGGCGGGAGGGCAAGTAGTTCCAATGAGCAGTTCTTC.

V gene TRBV29-1 combines with J gene TRBJ2-7; D is perhaps TRBD1 (6 bases). The CDR3 covers 11 residues. Trimming pared 6 bases from V and 4 bases from J, leaving 10 bases between. The germline gives CDR1 SQVTM, CDR2 ANQGSEA. CDR3 in DNA: TGCAGCGTCAAACAGGGTTACGAGCAGTACTTC. Translated: CSVKQGYEQYF.

The chain employs TRBV10-3 and TRBJ1-3; D call uncertain. Trimming shortened V by 2 bases and J by 0 bases, and 8 bases separated the two germline ends. Germline V gene lookup returns CDR1 ENHRY and CDR2 SYGVKD. The CDR3 sequence is 15 residues long. The CDR3 reads CAISEIQLSGNTIYF. CDR3 DNA: TGTGCCATCAGTGAGATACAGCTCTCTGGAAACACCATATATTTT.

The chain uses TRBV7-9 and TRBJ1-1; D is unclear. This CDR3 has 15 residues. Germline CDR1 reads SEHNR; CDR2 reads FQNEAQ (reference sequence). V lost 4 bases and J lost 1, with 13 bases in between. CDR3 sequence reads: CASSSYQTANTEAFF. As DNA, the CDR3 is TGTGCCAGCAGCTCCTATCAAACAGCGAACACTGAAGCTTTCTTT.

This clone was counted a single time. The genes are TRBV5-1 and TRBJ1-4; possibly TRBD1 for D (5 bases). The CDR3 runs 16 residues. Trimming pared 4 bases from V and 0 bases from J, leaving 13 bases between. Germline assignment: CDR1 SGHRS and CDR2 YFSETQ. The CDR3 DNA reads TGCGCCAGCAGCCCTGCGGGGGGGGCAACTAATGAAAAACTGTTTTTT. Amino acids: CASSPAGGATNEKLFF.

The chain combines TRBV28 with TRBJ2-5; 10 nucleotides match TRBD1. Germline-derived CDR1 and CDR2 are MDHEN and SYDVKM. There are 13 residues in the CDR3. Trimming at V came to 5 bases and at J to 7 bases, leaving 4 bases not matched to a gene. This chain's CDR3 is CASSPGDRGTQYF. As DNA, the CDR3 is TGTGCCAGCAGTCCGGGGGACAGGGGGACCCAGTACTTC.

V usage is TRBV7-6 and J usage is TRBJ2-1; tentative D call: TRBD2 (5 bases). Germline lookup yields CDR1 SGHVS and CDR2 FNYEAQ. V lost 0 bases and J lost 12, with 15 bases in between. This CDR3 is built from 14 residues. In DNA form, the CDR3 reads TGTGCCAGCAGCTTAGCTGCCCTGGAGAGCGGGCAGTTCTTC. This sequence encodes CASSLAALESGQFF.

The chain employs TRBV2 and TRBJ1-5; unclear D gene. There are 16 residues in the CDR3. The germline gives CDR1 SNHLY, CDR2 FYNNEI. Trimming took off 0 bases at V and 4 bases at J, with 13 bases between the two ends. CDR3 protein: CASSEALRQSNQPQHF. DNA for the CDR3: TGTGCCAGCAGTGAAGCGCTTCGTCAGTCAAATCAGCCCCAGCATTTT.

This chain connects TRBV11-2 to TRBJ2-5; TRBD2 matches 10 bases. Germline V lookup: CDR1 SGHAT, CDR2 FQNNGV. V gave up 5 bases and J gave up 4 bases; unmatched junction bases: 10. This CDR3 is 16 amino acids long. The CDR3 sequence: CASSPLGLAGVETQYF. CDR3 bases: TGTGCCAGCAGCCCCCTCGGGCTAGCGGGAGTAGAGACCCAGTACTTC.

As regards this clone: This specimen includes other DNA sequences encoding the same CDR3. The chain is built from TRBV9 and TRBJ1-1; the D gene is possibly TRBD1 (6 bases). This CDR3 is 14 amino acids long. The germline V gene encodes CDR1 SGDLS and CDR2 YYNGEE. Trimming cost V 2 bases and J 0 bases, with 8 bases left between them. CDR3 DNA: TGTGCCAGCAGCGTCACAGGGATGAACACTGAAGCTTTCTTT. It yields the protein CASSVTGMNTEAFF.

J is TRBJ2-2 and V is TRBV19; D remains unclear. The CDR3 runs 10 residues. Germline CDR1 is LNHDA and CDR2 is SQIVND (reference sequence). V lost 9 bases and J lost 5, with 4 bases in between. Here the CDR3 reads CASPTGELFF. DNA for the CDR3: TGTGCCAGCCCGACCGGGGAGCTGTTTTTT. The full variable domain, with the rest looked up from reference TRBV19 and TRBJ2-2, is DGGITQSPKYLFRKEGQNVTLSCEQNLNHDAMYWYRQDPGQGLRLIYYSQIVNDFQKGDIAEGYSVSREKKESFPLTVTSAQKNPTAFYLCASPTGELFFGEGSRLTVL.

This chain connects TRBV7-3 to TRBJ2-5; 13 nucleotides agree with TRBD2. This CDR3 has 18 residues. The germline V gene encodes CDR1 SGHTA and CDR2 FQGTGA. The junction had 8 bases not matched to a gene; V was cut back by 2 bases and J by 2 bases. CDR3 amino acids: CASSLWPGTSGIQETQYF. In nucleotides, the CDR3 is TGTGCCAGCAGCTTATGGCCCGGGACTAGCGGGATTCAAGAGACCCAGTACTTC. The variable domain in full, completed from reference TRBV7-3 and TRBJ2-5, reads GAGVSQTPSNKVTEKGKYVELRCDPISGHTALYWYRQSLGQGPEFLIYFQGTGAADDSGLPNDRFFAVRPEGSVSTLKIQRTERGDSAVYLCASSLWPGTSGIQETQYFGPGTRLLVL.

CDR3 amino acids: CASGLAGYLQETQYF. DNA of the CDR3: TGTGCCAGTGGACTAGCGGGGTATCTTCAAGAGACCCAGTACTTC. The rearrangement links TRBV19 to TRBJ2-5; 12 bases fit TRBD2. This CDR3 contains 15 residues. Trimming cost V 8 bases and J 2 bases; bases outside gene matches: 6. Germline-derived CDR1 and CDR2 are LNHDA and SQIVND (reference sequence).